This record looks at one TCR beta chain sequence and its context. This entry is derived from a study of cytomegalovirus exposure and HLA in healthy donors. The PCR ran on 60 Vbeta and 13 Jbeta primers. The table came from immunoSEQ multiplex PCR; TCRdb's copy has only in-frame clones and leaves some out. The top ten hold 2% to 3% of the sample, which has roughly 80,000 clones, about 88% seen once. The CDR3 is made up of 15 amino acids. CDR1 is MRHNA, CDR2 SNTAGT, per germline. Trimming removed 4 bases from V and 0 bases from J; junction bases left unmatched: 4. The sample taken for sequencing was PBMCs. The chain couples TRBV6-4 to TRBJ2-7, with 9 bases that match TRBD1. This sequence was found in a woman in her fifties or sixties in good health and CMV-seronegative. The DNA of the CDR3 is TGTGCCAGCAGTGTCGGGACAGGGAGCTCCTACGAGCAGTACTTC. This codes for CASSVGTGSSYEQYF.